This T cell receptor (beta chain) stems from a study of blood T cell repertoires in COVID-19. Study at large: The United States, Italy and Spain provided the acute and convalescent COVID-19 samples. T cells, B-cell-depleted T cells, or PBMCs provided the cDNA or gDNA that served as material.

This CDR3 contains 15 residues. Germline lookup yields CDR1 LGHNT and CDR2 FRNRAP. J gave up 6 bases and V 7 bases, and 6 bases lay outside the gene matches. Authors' data handling: Cell counts per sample came from amplifying reference gene primers. Some clones are missing from TCRdb's copy, which holds only in-frame ones; the method was immunoSEQ multiplex PCR. Clonal size and the V and J genes are those of that table, whereas D and trimming came from the DNA. The sample contains roughly 130,000 clones, more than 75% of which appear only once. The rearrangement links TRBV12-5 to TRBJ2-1; 13 nucleotides agree with TRBD2. The material sequenced was peripheral blood. This TCR was recovered from a woman aged 55-70 years with acute or convalescent COVID-19. The CDR3 loop reads CASAPGLAGPNEQFF. The CDR3 DNA reads TGTGCTAGTGCCCCGGGACTAGCGGGACCCAATGAGCAGTTCTTC.